A few counts support the clone carrying this TCR beta chain. Its antigen is undetermined. Repertoires were generated with immunoSEQ multiplex PCR, while TCRdb's copy carries only in-frame clones and drops some. The profile shows around 9,000 clones, 63% of them singletons. Indicated treatment: 15 Gy SBRT to primary tumor, nephrectomy 4 weeks later. This sample stems from a study of radiation and T cells in renal cell carcinoma. Findings of the study overall: In blood, top tumor clones expanded by 2 weeks, shrinking by 4.

The junction had 3 bases not matched to a gene; V was cut back by 5 bases and J by 5 bases. Looked up from germline, CDR1 is SGHNT and CDR2 is YENEEA. This CDR3 has 13 residues. This clonotype originated in a woman aged 50 to 60 with renal cell carcinoma. The specimen comprised tumor tissue, sampled from a patient whose treatment included radiotherapy and nephrectomy. The J gene is TRBJ2-5, the V gene TRBV11-3; 9 bases are a match to TRBD1. This chain's CDR3 is CASSRDRDETQYF. In DNA form, the CDR3 reads TGTGCCAGCAGCCGGGACAGGGACGAGACCCAGTACTTC.